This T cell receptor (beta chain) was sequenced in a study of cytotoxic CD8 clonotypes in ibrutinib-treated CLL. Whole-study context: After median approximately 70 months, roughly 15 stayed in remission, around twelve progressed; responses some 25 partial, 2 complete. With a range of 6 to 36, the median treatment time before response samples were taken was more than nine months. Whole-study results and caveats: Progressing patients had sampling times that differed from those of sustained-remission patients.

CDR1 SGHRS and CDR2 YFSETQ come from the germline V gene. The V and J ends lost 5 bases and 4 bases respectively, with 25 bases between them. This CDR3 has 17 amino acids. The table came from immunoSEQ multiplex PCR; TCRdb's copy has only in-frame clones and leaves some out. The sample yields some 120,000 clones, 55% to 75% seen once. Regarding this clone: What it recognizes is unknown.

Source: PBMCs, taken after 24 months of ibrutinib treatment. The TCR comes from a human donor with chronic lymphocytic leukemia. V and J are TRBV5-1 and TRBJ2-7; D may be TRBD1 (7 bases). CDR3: CASRDGVTGAGQYEQYF. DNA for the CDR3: TGCGCCAGCAGGGATGGTGTTACAGGTGCGGGACAGTACGAGCAGTACTTC.